The subject of this entry is one T cell receptor beta chain. There are 13 residues in the CDR3. Germline CDR1 is SGHDT and CDR2 is YYEEEE. V lost 4 bases and J lost 7, with 12 bases in between. Assay used: immunoSEQ multiplex PCR; TCRdb lists only in-frame clones, some missing. The table records about 2 million clones, about 95% of them present only once. Naive CD8 cells comprised CD45RO-negative, CCR7-positively selected cells, excluding terminally differentiated effector memory CD45RA+ cells. This entry is derived from a study of shared clonotypes between healthy human individuals. The chain couples TRBV5-6 to TRBJ2-1; D is unclear. This receptor was obtained from a young man in good health. The sequenced material came from naive CD8+ T cells sorted from blood. This CDR3 is CASSATLLNEQFF. The CDR3, as DNA: TGTGCCAGCAGCGCAACACTTCTAAATGAGCAGTTCTTC.